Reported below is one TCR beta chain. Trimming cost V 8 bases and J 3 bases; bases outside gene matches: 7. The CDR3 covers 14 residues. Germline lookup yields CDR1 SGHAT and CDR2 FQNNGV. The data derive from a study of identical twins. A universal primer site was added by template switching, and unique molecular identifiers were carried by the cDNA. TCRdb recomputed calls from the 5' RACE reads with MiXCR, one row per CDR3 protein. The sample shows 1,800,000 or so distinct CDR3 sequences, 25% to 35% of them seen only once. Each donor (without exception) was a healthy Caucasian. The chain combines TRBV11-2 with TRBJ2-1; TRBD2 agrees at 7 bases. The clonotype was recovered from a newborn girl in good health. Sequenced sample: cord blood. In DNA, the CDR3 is TGTGCCAGCGGGGTAGCGGGTAACTACAATGAGCAGTTCTTC. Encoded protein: CASGVAGNYNEQFF.